A single sample gave rise to the 8 T cell receptor beta chains below, sequenced in a study of blood T cell repertoires in COVID-19. Using immunoSEQ multiplex PCR, the repertoire was profiled, and TCRdb retains in-frame clones only, with some absent. The sample consists of about 98,000 clones, roughly 86% of them appearing once. The sequencing sample was made of peripheral blood. The receptors shown here come from a man aged 45-60 years with acute or convalescent COVID-19.

This chain joins TRBV6-5 and TRBJ2-6; TRBD1 might be the D (6 bases). The V end was cut by 6 bases, the J end by 0 bases, with 9 bases between. CDR3 length equals 15 residues. Germline V CDR1 and CDR2: MNHEY, SVGAGI. The CDR3: CASRQGSSGANVLTF. CDR3 sequence (DNA): TGTGCCAGCAGACAGGGATCCTCTGGGGCCAACGTCCTGACTTTC.

The chain carries TRBV29-1 and TRBJ1-2, with D possibly being TRBD1 (6 bases). V lost 4 bases to trimming and J lost 3 bases, with 18 bases between them. The germline V gene has CDR1 SQVTM and CDR2 ANQGSEA. The CDR3 consists of 15 residues. The CDR3 is CSVGKQGGYDYGYTF. CDR3 DNA sequence: TGCAGCGTTGGGAAACAGGGTGGTTACGACTATGGCTACACCTTC. Full variable domain (missing parts from reference TRBV29-1 and TRBJ1-2): SAVISQKPSRDICQRGTSLTIQCQVDSQVTMMFWYRQQPGQSLTLIATANQGSEATYESGFVIDKFPISRPNLTFSTLTVSNMSPEDSSIYLCSVGKQGGYDYGYTFGSGTRLTVV.

The V gene is TRBV10-3, the J gene TRBJ1-1, with unresolved D. V shed 9 bases and J shed 5 bases, with 13 bases lying between them. CDR3 length: 12 amino acids. Germline-derived CDR1 and CDR2 are ENHRY and SYGVKD. The CDR3 DNA is TGTGCCATTGGGCGCCACCTAACTGAAGCTTTCTTT. The encoded protein is CAIGRHLTEAFF.

The gene calls are TRBV30 and TRBJ1-1; D unresolved. Trimming left V 2 bases short and J 1 base short, with 8 bases between. The CDR3 is 13 residues long. CDR1 and CDR2 (germline): GTSNPN, SVGIG (reference sequence). Written as DNA, the CDR3 is TGTGCCTGGAGTCCCTCCCGGAACACTGAAGCTTTCTTT. It specifies CAWSPSRNTEAFF.

This chain joins TRBV6-5 and TRBJ1-5; a possible D gene is TRBD1 (6 bases). With 2 bases removed from V and 2 bases from J, the gap between germline ends came to 7 bases. Germline-derived CDR1 and CDR2 are MNHEY and SVGAGI. This CDR3 has 14 residues. CDR3: CASSYAGGNQPQHF. The CDR3 DNA sequence: TGTGCCAGCAGTTACGCAGGGGGCAATCAGCCCCAGCATTTT.

This clone has only one observation. The V gene is TRBV27, the J gene TRBJ2-1, with 14 bases matching TRBD2. CDR3 size: 17 residues. V was clipped by 2 bases and J by 6 bases; unmatched bases: 6. Germline CDR1 reads MNHEY; CDR2 reads SMNVEV (reference sequence). In nucleotides, the CDR3 is TGTGCCAGCAGTTTAGGTGGGACTAGCGGGGGCCGCAATGAGCAGTTCTTC. It translates to CASSLGGTSGGRNEQFF.

The genes are TRBV12-3 or TRBV12-4 and TRBJ1-2; 9 nucleotides match TRBD1. The CDR3 loop spans 13 amino acids. J gave up 9 bases and V 7 bases, and 9 bases lay outside the gene matches. The CDR3 loop is CASNPGQGSSYTF. In DNA form, the CDR3 reads TGTGCCAGCAACCCTGGACAGGGGAGTAGCTACACCTTC.

The chain recombines TRBV9 with TRBJ2-1, with D hard to call. Germline-derived CDR1 and CDR2 are SGDLS and YYNGEE. Trimming shortened V by 3 bases and J by 3 bases, and 4 bases separated the two germline ends. The CDR3 sequence is 12 residues long. CDR3 DNA: TGTGCCAGCAGCGGGCTCTACAATGAGCAGTTCTTC. Protein sequence: CASSGLYNEQFF.